One sample yielded the 12 T cell receptor beta chains listed below, sequenced in a study of T cell repertoires in cytomegalovirus infection. No cognate antigen is known for these TCRs. TCRdb reprocessed the reads via MiXCR and lists one record per CDR3 protein. Of hundreds of thousands of distinct CDR3 sequences listed, around 30% are singletons. This specimen was cultured PBMCs, taken from culture after CMV antigen stimulation. These receptors were collected from a human donor in good health (CMV status not recorded). Some clones in this sample may be carry-over from other donors' samples.

J is TRBJ1-6 and V is TRBV2, with TRBD1 matching over 7 bases. In germline, CDR1 is SNHLY, CDR2 FYNNEI. The CDR3 totals 14 residues. V was pared by 9 bases and J by 5 bases, with 7 bases of the junction left unmatched. The CDR3 sequence is CASRTGGDNSPLHF. CDR3 DNA: TGTGCCAGTCGGACAGGCGGCGATAATTCACCCCTCCACTTT.

CDR3 sequence reads: CASSPQATGGIEAFF. As DNA, the CDR3 is TGTGCCAGCTCACCACAAGCGACAGGGGGTATTGAAGCTTTCTTT. This sequence joins TRBV18 and TRBJ1-1; 9 nucleotides line up with TRBD1. The CDR3 totals 15 residues. Germline V gene lookup returns CDR1 KGHSH and CDR2 LQKENI. V was pared by 1 base and J by 7 bases, with 7 bases of the junction left unmatched.

The chain recombines TRBV6-1 with TRBJ1-1, with unresolved D. Looked up from germline, CDR1 is MNHNS and CDR2 is SASEGT. This CDR3 has 12 residues. V dropped 3 bases and J dropped 4 bases, with 6 bases sitting between them. CDR3 DNA sequence: TGTGCCAGCAGTGATGGGAGCACTGAAGCTTTCTTT. Protein sequence: CASSDGSTEAFF.

This clonotype was seen only a few times. The V gene is TRBV4-3, the J gene TRBJ1-5; D is unresolved. Germline V CDR1 and CDR2: LGHNA, YSLEER. The V and J ends lost 8 bases and 2 bases respectively, with 13 bases between them. CDR3 length equals 14 residues. The CDR3, as DNA: TGCGCCAGCCTCTTTGGGAGCGGCAATCAGCCCCAGCATTTT. It yields the protein CASLFGSGNQPQHF.

The rearrangement joins TRBV12-3 or TRBV12-4 to TRBJ1-5; tentative D call: TRBD1 (5 bases). This CDR3 region has 13 residues. With 2 bases removed from V and 9 bases from J, the gap between germline ends came to 11 bases. CDR3 sequence (DNA): TGTGCCAGCAGTTTAAAAGGGGAAGGGCCCCAGCATTTT. This codes for CASSLKGEGPQHF.

This clonotype has only a few counts. This chain links TRBV12-3 or TRBV12-4 with TRBJ2-7, with D perhaps matching TRBD2 (7 bases). This CDR3 region has 18 residues. V gave up 1 base and J gave up 3 bases, with 22 bases separating them. The CDR3 sequence is CASSLGLHRGGPHYEQYF. CDR3 DNA sequence: TGTGCCAGCAGTTTAGGCCTTCACCGCGGGGGCCCACACTACGAGCAGTACTTC.

This clonotype was counted only a few times. The chain uses TRBV28 and TRBJ2-1; 11 bases are a match to TRBD2. Looked up from germline, CDR1 is MDHEN and CDR2 is SYDVKM. This CDR3 has 16 amino acids. V was clipped by 5 bases and J by 3 bases; unmatched bases: 6. The chain's CDR3 is CASSPQGLADYNEQFF. The CDR3, as DNA: TGTGCCAGCAGTCCCCAGGGACTAGCGGACTACAATGAGCAGTTCTTC.

This clonotype was counted only a few times. The rearrangement uses TRBV12-3 or TRBV12-4 and TRBJ1-1; weak D call: TRBD1 (5 bases). The CDR3 covers 14 residues. V was clipped by 3 bases and J by 1 base, with 9 bases between them. CDR3 in DNA: TGTGCCAGCAGTTTCTTACAGGCGAACACTGAAGCTTTCTTT. Residues: CASSFLQANTEAFF.

This clonotype came up a few times. The V and J genes are TRBV5-6 and TRBJ2-1; D remains unclear. Trimming took off 0 bases at V and 6 bases at J, with 10 bases between the two ends. Germline V lookup: CDR1 SGHDT, CDR2 YYEEEE. This CDR3 contains 14 residues. This chain's CDR3 is CASSLGGNTNEQFF. The DNA for the CDR3 is TGTGCCAGCAGCTTGGGTGGGAACACCAATGAGCAGTTCTTC.

The chain carries TRBV7-9 and TRBJ2-1; the match to TRBD2 covers 7 bases. The CDR3 is 16 residues long. Germline assignment: CDR1 SEHNR and CDR2 FQNEAQ (reference sequence). The V gene end was trimmed by 1 base and the J gene end by 5 bases; junction bases not matched to a gene: 8. CDR3 in amino acids: CASSLGRGSVNNEQFF. The DNA for the CDR3 is TGTGCCAGCAGCTTAGGGCGCGGGAGTGTGAACAATGAGCAGTTCTTC.

In its sample, this clonotype was seen a few times. The chain links TRBV7-2 to TRBJ2-1; D is perhaps TRBD2 (6 bases). V dropped 2 bases and J dropped 12 bases, with 11 bases sitting between them. In germline, CDR1 is SGHTA, CDR2 FQGNSA. The CDR3 runs 12 residues. The CDR3 sequence is CASSLLRDSQFF. The CDR3 coding sequence is TGTGCCAGCAGCTTATTGAGGGACTCGCAGTTCTTC.

The chain carries TRBV7-6 and TRBJ2-7; 9 nucleotides line up with TRBD2. In germline, CDR1 is SGHVS, CDR2 FNYEAQ. V gave up 0 bases and J gave up 6 bases; unmatched junction bases: 3. The CDR3 length is 14 residues. CDR3 sequence reads: CASSLAAGGSEQYF. CDR3 bases: TGTGCCAGCAGCTTAGCAGCGGGAGGCAGCGAGCAGTACTTC.